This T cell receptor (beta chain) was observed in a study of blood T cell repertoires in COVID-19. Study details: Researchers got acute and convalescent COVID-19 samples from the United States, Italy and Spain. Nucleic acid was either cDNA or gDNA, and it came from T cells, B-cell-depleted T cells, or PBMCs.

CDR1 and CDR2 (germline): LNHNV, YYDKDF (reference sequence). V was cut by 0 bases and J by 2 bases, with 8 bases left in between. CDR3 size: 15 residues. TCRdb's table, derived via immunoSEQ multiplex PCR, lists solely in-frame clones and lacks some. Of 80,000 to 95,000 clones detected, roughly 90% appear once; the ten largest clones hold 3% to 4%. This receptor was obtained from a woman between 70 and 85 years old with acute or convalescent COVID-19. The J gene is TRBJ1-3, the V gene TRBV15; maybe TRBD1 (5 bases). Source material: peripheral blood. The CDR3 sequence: CATSRDGGTGNTIYF. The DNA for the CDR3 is TGTGCCACCAGCAGAGATGGGGGGACTGGAAACACCATATATTTT.